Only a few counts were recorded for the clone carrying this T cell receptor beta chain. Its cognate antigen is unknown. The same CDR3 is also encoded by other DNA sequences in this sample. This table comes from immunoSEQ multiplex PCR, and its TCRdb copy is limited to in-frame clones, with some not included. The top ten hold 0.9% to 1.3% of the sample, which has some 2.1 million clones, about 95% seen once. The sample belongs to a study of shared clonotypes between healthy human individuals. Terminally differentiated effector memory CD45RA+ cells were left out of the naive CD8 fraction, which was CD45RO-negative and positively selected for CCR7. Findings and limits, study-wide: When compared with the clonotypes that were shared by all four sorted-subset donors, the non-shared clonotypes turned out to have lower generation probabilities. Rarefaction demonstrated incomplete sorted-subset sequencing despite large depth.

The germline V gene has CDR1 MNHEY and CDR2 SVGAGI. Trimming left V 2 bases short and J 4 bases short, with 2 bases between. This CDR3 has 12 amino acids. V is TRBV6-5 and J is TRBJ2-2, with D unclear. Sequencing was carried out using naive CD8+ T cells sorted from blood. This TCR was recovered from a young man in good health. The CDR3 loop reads CASSYLTGELFF. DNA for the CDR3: TGTGCCAGCAGTTACCTCACCGGGGAGCTGTTTTTT.